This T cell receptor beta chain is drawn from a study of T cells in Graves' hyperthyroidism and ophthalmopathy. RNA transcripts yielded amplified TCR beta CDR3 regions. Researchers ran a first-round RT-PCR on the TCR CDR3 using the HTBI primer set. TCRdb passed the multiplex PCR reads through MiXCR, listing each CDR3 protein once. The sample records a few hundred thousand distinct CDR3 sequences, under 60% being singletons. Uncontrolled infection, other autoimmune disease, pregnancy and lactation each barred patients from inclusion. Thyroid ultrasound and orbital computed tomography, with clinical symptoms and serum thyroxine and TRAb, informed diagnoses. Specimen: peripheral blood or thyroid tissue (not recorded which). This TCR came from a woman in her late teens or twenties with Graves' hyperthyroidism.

CDR3 sequence reads: CASSLYPNSNQPQHF. The CDR3 nucleotides read TGTGCCAGCAGCTTATACCCAAATAGCAATCAGCCCCAGCATTTT. The chain joins TRBV5-8 to TRBJ1-5; D not certain. CDR1 is SGHTS, CDR2 YDEGEE, per germline. The CDR3 runs 15 residues. The V end was cut by 2 bases, the J end by 0 bases, with 9 bases between.